The 15 T cell receptor beta chains reported below all come from one sample, sequenced in a study of response to subunit inactivated influenza vaccine. TCRdb re-called the RT-PCR reads with MiXCR, one entry per CDR3 protein. The data show hundreds of thousands of distinct CDR3 sequences, approximately 11% seen once. The specimen was PBMCs from blood, collected roughly 6 weeks after vaccination. The receptor source for this set is a man between 50 and 59 years old who received an inactivated influenza vaccine.

This clonotype appeared a few times. The chain recombines TRBV4-1 with TRBJ2-2; D perhaps matches TRBD1 (5 bases). This CDR3 is built from 17 residues. Germline V gene data show CDR1 as MGHRA and CDR2 as YSYEKL. Trimming removed 1 base from V and 0 bases from J, with 12 bases in between. CDR3 bases: TGCGCCAGCAGCCAAGTCTTCAGACAGCCGAACACCGGGGAGCTGTTTTTT. It specifies CASSQVFRQPNTGELFF.

This clonotype was detected many times. The rearrangement uses TRBV5-5 and TRBJ2-1; D gene uncertain. The CDR3 loop spans 13 amino acids. V lost 2 bases and J lost 5, with 8 bases in between. The germline V gene encodes CDR1 SGHKS and CDR2 YYEKEE (reference sequence). The CDR3 protein is CASSFRVNNEQFF. DNA for the CDR3: TGTGCCAGCAGCTTTAGGGTCAACAATGAGCAGTTCTTC.

CDR3 DNA sequence: TGTGCCAGCAGTTTGGGGGTAACTAATGAAAAACTGTTTTTT. Protein product: CASSLGVTNEKLFF. This chain connects TRBV12-3 or TRBV12-4 to TRBJ1-4; possible D gene TRBD1, 5 bases. This CDR3 comprises 14 residues. With 3 bases removed from V and 1 base from J, the gap between germline ends came to 6 bases.

In its sample, this clonotype was seen many times. The chain combines TRBV6-1 with TRBJ2-1, with D uncertain. This CDR3 contains 13 residues. V lost 7 bases and J lost 4, with 11 bases in between. Germline values: CDR1 MNHNS, CDR2 SASEGT. CDR3 nucleotides: TGTGCCAGCATGGCTAGGTCTTACAATGAGCAGTTCTTC. Translation: CASMARSYNEQFF.

In its sample, this clonotype was seen a few times. The rearrangement links TRBV4-1 to TRBJ2-1, with 11 bases lining up with TRBD2. The J segment lost 0 bases and the V segment lost 1 base, leaving 5 bases of the junction unmatched. From germline, CDR1 is MGHRA and CDR2 YSYEKL. CDR3 size: 18 residues. CDR3 amino acids: CASSQVTSGGRSYNEQFF. CDR3 coding DNA: TGCGCCAGCAGCCAAGTTACTAGCGGGGGACGCTCCTACAATGAGCAGTTCTTC.

This clonotype was observed a handful of times. The chain carries TRBV21-1 and TRBJ2-7; TRBD1 is the table's D call and was not checked against the DNA. TRBV21-1 is deemed a pseudogene. This CDR3 region has 19 residues. The CDR3 nucleotides read TGTGCCAGCAGCAAAGGAGAGGGGATACAGGGGTGGAGCTCCTACGAGCAGTACTTC. Residues: CASSKGEGIQGWSSYEQYF.

This clonotype appeared a few times. The J gene is TRBJ2-1, the V gene TRBV5-1; TRBD1 aligns across 10 bases. Losses at the gene ends were 4 bases for V and 3 bases for J; bases not matched to a gene: 7. CDR1 is SGHRS and CDR2 is YFSETQ in the germline V gene. The length of the CDR3 is 16 residues. The DNA for the CDR3 is TGCGCCAGCAGCGGCTCCGGGACAGGGGACTACAATGAGCAGTTCTTC. It is translated as CASSGSGTGDYNEQFF.

There are a few counts of this clonotype. The V call is TRBV7-8, the J call TRBJ2-1; a weak D match, TRBD2 (6 bases). This CDR3 spans 13 amino acids. Deletions cut 1 base from V and 9 bases from J, with 10 bases between. Germline lookup yields CDR1 SGHVS and CDR2 FQNEAQ. The CDR3 bases are TGTGCCAGCAGCTTAGATTCGGAGGGTGAGCAGTTCTTC. It encodes CASSLDSEGEQFF.

This clonotype was seen only a few times. The gene calls are TRBV11-1 and TRBJ2-7; 9 nucleotides align to TRBD1. V lost 6 bases to trimming and J lost 6 bases; unmatched junction nucleotides: 9. CDR3 length equals 14 residues. The germline V gene has CDR1 SGHAT and CDR2 FQDESV (reference sequence). The CDR3 region has the DNA TGTGCCAGCAGTACCCGGGACAGGGTTGGCGAGCAGTACTTC. The encoded protein is CASSTRDRVGEQYF.

The chain joins TRBV3-1 to TRBJ2-1; D might be TRBD2 (6 bases). This CDR3 region has 17 residues. The V gene lost 2 bases and the J gene lost 2 bases, with 16 bases spanning the gap. CDR1 is LGHDT and CDR2 is YNNKEL in the germline V gene (reference sequence). The CDR3 sequence is CASSQIGVAVAYNEQFF. The CDR3, as DNA: TGTGCCAGCAGCCAAATTGGGGTAGCGGTCGCCTACAATGAGCAGTTCTTC.

The V gene is TRBV3-1, the J gene TRBJ2-1, with D perhaps matching TRBD1 (6 bases). With 5 bases removed from V and 10 bases from J, the gap between germline ends came to 15 bases. The CDR3 spans 13 residues. Germline V gene lookup returns CDR1 LGHDT and CDR2 YNNKEL (reference sequence). CDR3 loop: CASSYGTQGEQFF. DNA for the CDR3: TGTGCCAGCAGCTACGGGACCCAGGGGGAGCAGTTCTTC.

The V and J genes are TRBV4-1 and TRBJ1-1; possible D gene TRBD1, 6 bases. The CDR3 consists of 17 residues. V dropped 3 bases and J dropped 4 bases, with 21 bases sitting between them. Germline V gives CDR1 MGHRA, CDR2 YSYEKL. CDR3 loop: CASSHRGGWVGSTEAFF. CDR3 bases: TGCGCCAGCAGCCACAGGGGAGGGTGGGTCGGAAGCACTGAAGCTTTCTTT.

In its sample, this clonotype was seen a few times. This chain uses TRBV12-3 or TRBV12-4 with TRBJ2-7; D is undetermined. Trimming left V 7 bases short and J 2 bases short, with 12 bases between. CDR3 length: 13 residues. In nucleotides, the CDR3 is TGTGCCAGCAATTCCGGTCTTACCTACGAGCAGTACTTC. Protein: CASNSGLTYEQYF.

At least ten counts were recorded for this clonotype. The V gene is TRBV12-3 or TRBV12-4, the J gene TRBJ2-2; D call uncertain. This CDR3 comprises 15 residues. Trimming removed 6 bases from V and 4 bases from J, with 15 bases in between. CDR3 DNA: TGTGCCAGCAGCCAAGGCAGGATGGGCACCGGGGAGCTGTTTTTT. Protein: CASSQGRMGTGELFF.

This clonotype was detected ten times or more. The rearrangement uses TRBV5-1 and TRBJ1-2; D unclear. Germline loops: CDR1 SGHRS, CDR2 YFSETQ. Deletions cut 1 base from V and 2 bases from J, with 12 bases between. This CDR3 spans 15 amino acids. This chain's CDR3 is CASSLSEGPNYGYTF. Written as DNA, the CDR3 is TGCGCCAGCAGCTTGAGTGAGGGCCCGAACTATGGCTACACCTTC.